This T cell receptor (beta chain) emerged from a study of cytomegalovirus exposure and HLA in healthy donors. 60 Vbeta and 13 Jbeta primers were used in PCR. Assay: immunoSEQ multiplex PCR; the TCRdb copy retains only in-frame clones and omits some. This sample yields some 150,000 clones, of which roughly three quarters are seen a single time; about a tenth belongs to the top ten. There are 15 residues in the CDR3. Trimming took off 5 bases at V and 4 bases at J, with 17 bases between the two ends. The germline V gene has CDR1 SGHAT and CDR2 FQNNGV. The material sequenced was PBMCs. V and J are TRBV11-2 and TRBJ1-2; no reliable D call. The clonotype originates from a man between 18 and 35 years old in good health and CMV-seropositive. The CDR3 loop is CASSVRHHLGYGYTF. Here the CDR3 DNA reads TGTGCCAGCAGCGTGAGACACCACCTTGGCTATGGCTACACCTTC. Combining the CDR3 with reference TRBV11-2 and TRBJ1-2 gives the whole variable domain EAGVAQSPRYKIIEKRQSVAFWCNPISGHATLYWYQQILGQGPKLLIQFQNNGVVDDSQLPKDRFSAERLKGVDSTLKIQPAKLEDSAVYLCASSVRHHLGYGYTFGSGTRLTVV.